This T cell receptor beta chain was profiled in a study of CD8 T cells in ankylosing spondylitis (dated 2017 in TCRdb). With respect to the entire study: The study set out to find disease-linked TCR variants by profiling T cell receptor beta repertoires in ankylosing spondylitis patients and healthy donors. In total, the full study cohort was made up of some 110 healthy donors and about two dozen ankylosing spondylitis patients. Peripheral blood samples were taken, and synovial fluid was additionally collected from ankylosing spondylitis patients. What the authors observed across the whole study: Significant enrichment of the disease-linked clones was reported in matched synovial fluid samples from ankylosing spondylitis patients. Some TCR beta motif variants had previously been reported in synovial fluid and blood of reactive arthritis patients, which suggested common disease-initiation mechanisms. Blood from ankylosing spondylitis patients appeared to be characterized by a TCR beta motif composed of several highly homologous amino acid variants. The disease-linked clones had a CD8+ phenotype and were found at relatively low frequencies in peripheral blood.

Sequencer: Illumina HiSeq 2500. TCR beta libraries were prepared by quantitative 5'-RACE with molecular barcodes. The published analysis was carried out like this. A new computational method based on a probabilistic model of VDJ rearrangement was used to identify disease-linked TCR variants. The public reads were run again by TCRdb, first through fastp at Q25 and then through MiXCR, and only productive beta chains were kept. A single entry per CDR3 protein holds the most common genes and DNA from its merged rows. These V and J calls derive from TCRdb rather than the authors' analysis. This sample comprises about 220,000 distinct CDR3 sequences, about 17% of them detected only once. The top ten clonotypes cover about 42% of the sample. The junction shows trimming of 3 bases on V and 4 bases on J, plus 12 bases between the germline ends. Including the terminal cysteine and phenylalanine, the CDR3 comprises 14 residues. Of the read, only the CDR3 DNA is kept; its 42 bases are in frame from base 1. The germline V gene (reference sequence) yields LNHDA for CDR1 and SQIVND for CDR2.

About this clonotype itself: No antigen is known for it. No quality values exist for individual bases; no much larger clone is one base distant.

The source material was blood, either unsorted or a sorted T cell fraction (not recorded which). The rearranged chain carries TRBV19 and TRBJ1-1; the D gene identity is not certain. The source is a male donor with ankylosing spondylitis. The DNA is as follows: TGTGCCAGTAGTATGTTAGTTCGTGGCACTGAAGCTTTCTTT. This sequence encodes CASSMLVRGTEAFF.